Reported below is one T cell receptor beta chain. Germline loops: CDR1 LNHNV, CDR2 YYDKDF (reference sequence). This CDR3 is built from 14 residues. The V end lost 4 bases, the J end lost 4 bases, and 11 bases lay between the germline ends. The sample comes from a study of blood T cell repertoires in COVID-19. Original analysis: Estimation of nucleated cell counts relied on the amplification of reference gene primers. Sequenced by immunoSEQ multiplex PCR; TCRdb stores in-frame clones only, minus some. Clonal size and the V and J genes are those of that table, whereas D and trimming came from the DNA. Here the sample spans under 450,000 clones, 81% being singletons.

The rearrangement links TRBV15 to TRBJ2-1; possibly TRBD1 for D (6 bases). The TCR sequence derives from a human donor with acute or convalescent COVID-19. The donor label of this sample is uncertain. The sequenced sample was peripheral blood. The CDR3, as DNA: TGTGCCACCAGCACACAGGGTCCGTACAATGAGCAGTTCTTC. Translated: CATSTQGPYNEQFF.